Listed below are T cell receptor beta chains from one sample, sequenced in a study of cytomegalovirus exposure and HLA in healthy donors. Sequenced by immunoSEQ multiplex PCR; TCRdb stores in-frame clones only, minus some. Recorded for this sample: 100,000 to 150,000 clones. The source material was PBMCs. The source is a man in his forties in good health and CMV-seronegative. Both conserved end residues are part of each CDR3. The D gene is left open where the match is weak.

v_gene: TRBV6-1; d_gene: NA; len: 14; j_gene: TRBJ2-7; CDR3nt: TGTGCCAGCGGCCGCGTCACAGATTACTACGAGCAGTACTTC; CDR3aa: CASGRVTDYYEQYF
v_gene: TRBV29-1; d_gene: TRBD2; len: 14; j_gene: TRBJ2-7; CDR3nt: TGCAGCGCTCAGAGGACTAGCGGTCCCGTCGAGCAGTACTTC; CDR3aa: CSAQRTSGPVEQYF
v_gene: TRBV30; d_gene: NA; len: 13; j_gene: TRBJ2-7; CDR3nt: TGTGCCTGGAGTGTAGGCGCGGGATGGGAGCAGTACTTC; CDR3aa: CAWSVGAGWEQYF
v_gene: TRBV5-6; d_gene: TRBD2; len: 14; j_gene: TRBJ2-7; CDR3nt: TGTGCCAGCAGCTTGGTAGCGGGAGGGGGGGAGCAGTACTTC; CDR3aa: CASSLVAGGGEQYF
v_gene: TRBV13; d_gene: TRBD1; len: 16; j_gene: TRBJ2-2; CDR3nt: TGTGCCAGCAAAAGCCGACAGGGGGCCAACACCGGGGAGCTGTTTTTT; CDR3aa: CASKSRQGANTGELFF
v_gene: TRBV25-1; d_gene: NA; len: 13; j_gene: TRBJ1-4; CDR3nt: TGTGCCAGCAACTCAGCGCGTAATGAAAAACTGTTTTTT; CDR3aa: CASNSARNEKLFF
v_gene: TRBV7-8; d_gene: NA; len: 15; j_gene: TRBJ1-5; CDR3nt: TGTGCCAGCAGCTTAGTAGGGGGGGCTGGGCAGCCCCAGCATTTT; CDR3aa: CASSLVGGAGQPQHF
v_gene: TRBV29-1; d_gene: NA; len: 15; j_gene: TRBJ1-1; CDR3nt: TGCAGCGTTACACCACGGGATACGATGAACACTGAAGCTTTCTTT; CDR3aa: CSVTPRDTMNTEAFF
v_gene: TRBV30; d_gene: NA; len: 12; j_gene: TRBJ1-2; CDR3nt: TGTGCCTGGTCGGACCGGCGGGATGGCTACACCTTC; CDR3aa: CAWSDRRDGYTF
v_gene: TRBV5-4; d_gene: TRBD2; len: 16; j_gene: TRBJ2-3; CDR3nt: TGTGCCAGCAGCTCCACAATAGCGGGACCAACAGATACGCAGTATTTT; CDR3aa: CASSSTIAGPTDTQYF
v_gene: TRBV11-3; d_gene: NA; len: 16; j_gene: TRBJ1-2; CDR3nt: TGTGCCAGCAGCTTAGAAGGTAGAGGGGGATCCTATGGCTACACCTTC; CDR3aa: CASSLEGRGGSYGYTF
v_gene: TRBV5-1; d_gene: TRBD2; len: 14; j_gene: TRBJ2-7; CDR3nt: TGCGCCAGCAGCAGGGGAGGGCAGGGACTCGAGCAGTACTTC; CDR3aa: CASSRGGQGLEQYF
v_gene: TRBV7-2; d_gene: TRBD1; len: 17; j_gene: TRBJ2-2; CDR3nt: TGTGCCAGCAGCTGGGACAGAGCACAACCGAACACCGGGGAGCTGTTTTTT; CDR3aa: CASSWDRAQPNTGELFF
v_gene: TRBV11-2; d_gene: TRBD1; len: 15; j_gene: TRBJ2-7; CDR3nt: TGTGCCAGCAGCAACTACCGCCGGGACAGCAACGAGCAGTACTTC; CDR3aa: CASSNYRRDSNEQYF
v_gene: TRBV4-2; d_gene: TRBD2; len: 20; j_gene: TRBJ2-3; CDR3nt: TGTGCCAGCAGCCAAAGACTAGCGGGAGTCTCTTCTTCTAGCACAGATACGCAGTATTTT; CDR3aa: CASSQRLAGVSSSSTDTQYF
v_gene: TRBV4-3; d_gene: NA; len: 15; j_gene: TRBJ2-1; CDR3nt: TGCGCCAGCAGCCAAGTCCGCACTCCTTACAATGAGCAGTTCTTC; CDR3aa: CASSQVRTPYNEQFF
v_gene: TRBV29-1; d_gene: NA; len: 13; j_gene: TRBJ1-2; CDR3nt: TGCAGCGTCTCCAGAGTACTGACGGAGGGCTACACCTTC; CDR3aa: CSVSRVLTEGYTF
v_gene: TRBV11-2; d_gene: NA; len: 14; j_gene: TRBJ2-1; CDR3nt: TGTGCCAGCAGCTTATTGGGCCAGAACAATGAGCAGTTCTTC; CDR3aa: CASSLLGQNNEQFF
v_gene: TRBV7-2; d_gene: TRBD1; len: 16; j_gene: TRBJ2-3; CDR3nt: TGTGCCAGCAGCTCCCGACAGGGGGCCCCCACAGATACGCAGTATTTT; CDR3aa: CASSSRQGAPTDTQYF
v_gene: TRBV5-6; d_gene: NA; len: 19; j_gene: TRBJ1-5; CDR3nt: TGTGCCAGCAGCCCAGGCCCCCGGGAGGGGATATTGAGCAATCAGCCCCAGCATTTT; CDR3aa: CASSPGPREGILSNQPQHF
v_gene: TRBV5-1; d_gene: TRBD1; len: 15; j_gene: TRBJ2-1; CDR3nt: TGCGCCAGCAGCTGGAACAGGGGCCCCTTTTATGAGCAGTTCTTC; CDR3aa: CASSWNRGPFYEQFF
v_gene: TRBV6-4; d_gene: NA; len: 16; j_gene: TRBJ1-5; CDR3nt: TGTGCCAGCAGTGACTCAGAGGCCGGTAGCAATCAGCCCCAGCATTTT; CDR3aa: CASSDSEAGSNQPQHF
v_gene: TRBV29-1; d_gene: TRBD2; len: 13; j_gene: TRBJ2-7; CDR3nt: TGCAGCGTTGCTAGCGGGGAAACCTACGAGCAGTACTTC; CDR3aa: CSVASGETYEQYF
v_gene: TRBV30; d_gene: TRBD2; len: 15; j_gene: TRBJ2-1; CDR3nt: TGTGCCTGGAGTGTACCCGGACTAGCGGGACTGCGCGGGCTCTTC; CDR3aa: CAWSVPGLAGLRGLF
v_gene: TRBV7-9; d_gene: NA; len: 13; j_gene: TRBJ2-7; CDR3nt: TGTGCCAGCAGCTTAGCGCACACCTACGAGCAGTACTTC; CDR3aa: CASSLAHTYEQYF
v_gene: TRBV5-5; d_gene: TRBD1; len: 15; j_gene: TRBJ1-4; CDR3nt: TGTGCCAGCAGCTCCCTAGACAGGGGGAATGAAAAACTGTTTTTT; CDR3aa: CASSSLDRGNEKLFF
v_gene: TRBV5-8; d_gene: TRBD2; len: 14; j_gene: TRBJ2-7; CDR3nt: TGTGCCAGCAGCTCGGGACTAGCGACAGCAGTACAGTACTTC; CDR3aa: CASSSGLATAVQYF
v_gene: TRBV5-4; d_gene: NA; len: 15; j_gene: TRBJ2-5; CDR3nt: TGTGCCAGCAGCTTCCTAGGAGGGAACAACAAGACCCAGTACTTC; CDR3aa: CASSFLGGNNKTQYF
v_gene: TRBV5-6; d_gene: NA; len: 15; j_gene: TRBJ1-5; CDR3nt: TGTGCCAGCAGCATGGGACAATACAGCAATCAGCCCCAGCATTTC; CDR3aa: CASSMGQYSNQPQHF
v_gene: TRBV29-1; d_gene: NA; len: 11; j_gene: TRBJ2-5; CDR3nt: TGCAGCGCTACGTACCAAGAGACCCAGTACTTC; CDR3aa: CSATYQETQYF
v_gene: TRBV11-2; d_gene: TRBD2; len: 13; j_gene: TRBJ2-1; CDR3nt: TGTGCCAGCAGTCTAGCGGGGTACAATGAGCAGTTCTTC; CDR3aa: CASSLAGYNEQFF
v_gene: TRBV6-5; d_gene: NA; len: 14; j_gene: TRBJ2-7; CDR3nt: TGTGCCAGCAGTTACCGGGGGTACGGATACGGGCAGTACTTC; CDR3aa: CASSYRGYGYGQYF
v_gene: TRBV29-1; d_gene: NA; len: 12; j_gene: TRBJ2-5; CDR3nt: TGCAGCGTGGGTAGTGGGCTAGAGACCCAGTACTTC; CDR3aa: CSVGSGLETQYF
v_gene: TRBV19; d_gene: TRBD2; len: 15; j_gene: TRBJ2-1; CDR3nt: TGTGCCAGCCGCGAACTAGCGGGAGCCTACAATGAGCAGTTCTTC; CDR3aa: CASRELAGAYNEQFF